Listed below are T cell receptor beta chains from one sample, sequenced in a study of blood T cells in healthy people across ages. One entry per CDR3 protein, called by TCRdb with MiXCR from the 5' RACE reads. The data hold around 1,500,000 distinct CDR3 sequences, with 40% to 50% observed a single time. The specimen sequenced was blood. These TCRs come from a young woman in good health. The CDR3 runs from the conserved cysteine through the conserved F or W. The order of the fields is D gene, J gene, V gene, clone size, CDR3 DNA, CDR3 protein. The D gene is left open where the match is weak. Some rows mark clone size as missing; the rest say once, few, many or name a class of expanded clone.

d_call: .
j_call: TRBJ1-2
v_call: TRBV20-1
clone_size: .
cdr3_nt: TGCAGTGCTAGGAGACAGCTCTCGACTAACTATGGCTACACCTTC
cdr3_aa: CSARRQLSTNYGYTF

d_call: TRBD2
j_call: TRBJ2-1
v_call: TRBV5-1
clone_size: .
cdr3_nt: TGCGCCAGCAGCTACCCCACGAAAAGTCCTAGCGGGAGGCCCTACAATGAGCAGTTCTTC
cdr3_aa: CASSYPTKSPSGRPYNEQFF

d_call: .
j_call: TRBJ1-5
v_call: TRBV5-1
clone_size: few
cdr3_nt: TGCGCCAGGACCAGGGTGAATCAGCCCCAGCATTTT
cdr3_aa: CARTRVNQPQHF

d_call: TRBD1
j_call: TRBJ2-7
v_call: TRBV6-2/TRBV6-3
clone_size: few
cdr3_nt: TGTGCCAGCAGTTACACTCCCGGACAGGGGACATCCTACGAGCAGTACTTC
cdr3_aa: CASSYTPGQGTSYEQYF

d_call: TRBD1
j_call: TRBJ1-2
v_call: TRBV19
clone_size: .
cdr3_nt: TGTGCCACCTGGGACAGGGGACGGACTGATGGCTACACCTTC
cdr3_aa: CATWDRGRTDGYTF

d_call: .
j_call: TRBJ2-7
v_call: TRBV15
clone_size: .
cdr3_nt: TGTGCCACCAGCAGACCTCAAGACCAGGGATCCTACGAGCAGTACTTC
cdr3_aa: CATSRPQDQGSYEQYF

d_call: .
j_call: TRBJ1-1
v_call: TRBV10-3
clone_size: .
cdr3_nt: TGTGCCATCAGTGGCCCAGGGTCCCCTAACACTGAAGCTTTCTTT
cdr3_aa: CAISGPGSPNTEAFF

d_call: .
j_call: TRBJ2-1
v_call: TRBV28
clone_size: .
cdr3_nt: TGTGCCAGCAGCCTGAGGACAGCGAGCTCCTACAATGAGCAGTTCTTC
cdr3_aa: CASSLRTASSYNEQFF

d_call: .
j_call: TRBJ1-6
v_call: TRBV28
clone_size: .
cdr3_nt: TGTGCCAGCAGTCCGATTCTGTCACCCCTCCACTTT
cdr3_aa: CASSPILSPLHF

d_call: .
j_call: TRBJ1-1
v_call: TRBV20-1
clone_size: once
cdr3_nt: TGCAGTGCCCCGGGAGGCTTCACTGAAGCTTTCTTT
cdr3_aa: CSAPGGFTEAFF

d_call: .
j_call: TRBJ2-7
v_call: TRBV20-1
clone_size: .
cdr3_nt: TGCAGTGCTAGAGATTTTGGCCTCGAGCAGTACTTC
cdr3_aa: CSARDFGLEQYF

d_call: .
j_call: TRBJ1-1
v_call: TRBV6-5
clone_size: .
cdr3_nt: TGTGCCAGCAGGGCAGGCGGAACATTTGAAGCTTTCTTT
cdr3_aa: CASRAGGTFEAFF

d_call: .
j_call: TRBJ1-2
v_call: TRBV11-2
clone_size: .
cdr3_nt: TGTGCCAGCAGCCGCTCCCCGCGGCAGGGTACCCTCCTTAACTATGGCTACACCTTC
cdr3_aa: CASSRSPRQGTLLNYGYTF

d_call: .
j_call: TRBJ2-7
v_call: TRBV10-1
clone_size: .
cdr3_nt: TGCGCCAGCAGTGAGAGCAGGGGAGGGTACGAGCAGTACTTC
cdr3_aa: CASSESRGGYEQYF

d_call: .
j_call: TRBJ2-3
v_call: TRBV12-3/TRBV12-4
clone_size: .
cdr3_nt: TGTGCCAGCACCCGTGAAACCCCACAGAGTACGCAGTATTTT
cdr3_aa: CASTRETPQSTQYF

d_call: .
j_call: TRBJ1-6
v_call: TRBV27
clone_size: .
cdr3_nt: TGTGCCAGCAGCCCACTTGGGGAACGGCGTGGAAATTCACCCCTCCACTTT
cdr3_aa: CASSPLGERRGNSPLHF

d_call: TRBD2
j_call: TRBJ2-5
v_call: TRBV7-2
clone_size: .
cdr3_nt: TGTGCCAGCAGCTTATTGGGGACTAGCAATGAGCAGTACTTC
cdr3_aa: CASSLLGTSNEQYF

d_call: .
j_call: TRBJ2-7
v_call: TRBV2
clone_size: few
cdr3_nt: TGTGCCAGCGAGGGGTTGGGGTCCTACGAGCAGTACTTC
cdr3_aa: CASEGLGSYEQYF

d_call: .
j_call: TRBJ2-7
v_call: TRBV7-3
clone_size: few
cdr3_nt: TGTGCCAGCAGCCCCGGCAGTCTTCCTCGATACGAGCAGTACTTC
cdr3_aa: CASSPGSLPRYEQYF

d_call: .
j_call: TRBJ2-1
v_call: TRBV28
clone_size: many
cdr3_nt: TGTGCCAGCAGTTTTCTTACGACCGGGAATGAGCAGTTCTTC
cdr3_aa: CASSFLTTGNEQFF

d_call: TRBD1
j_call: TRBJ2-2
v_call: TRBV12-3/TRBV12-4
clone_size: .
cdr3_nt: TGTGCCAGCAGTCCGGACAGGGGGATAGGGGAGCTGTTTTTT
cdr3_aa: CASSPDRGIGELFF

d_call: TRBD2
j_call: TRBJ2-5
v_call: TRBV3-1
clone_size: few
cdr3_nt: TGTGCCAGCAGCACCCGCGGGGGGCAAGAGACCCAGTACTTC
cdr3_aa: CASSTRGGQETQYF

d_call: .
j_call: TRBJ1-4
v_call: TRBV11-2
clone_size: few
cdr3_nt: TGTGCCAGCAGCTTTGGGCGGGGGAATGAAAAACTGTTTTTT
cdr3_aa: CASSFGRGNEKLFF

d_call: TRBD2
j_call: TRBJ2-3
v_call: TRBV20-1
clone_size: .
cdr3_nt: TGCAGTGCTCGCCTGGGACTAGCGGGAGGGCGAGTCACAGATACGCAGTATTTT
cdr3_aa: CSARLGLAGGRVTDTQYF

d_call: .
j_call: TRBJ1-3
v_call: TRBV12-3/TRBV12-4
clone_size: few
cdr3_nt: TGTGCCAGCAGTTTTGGTGGAGGGAGGGGAAACACCATATATTTT
cdr3_aa: CASSFGGGRGNTIYF

d_call: .
j_call: TRBJ2-1
v_call: TRBV10-3
clone_size: many
cdr3_nt: TGTGCCATCAGTGAGTCAGCTAATGAGCAGTTCTTC
cdr3_aa: CAISESANEQFF

d_call: .
j_call: TRBJ2-1
v_call: TRBV5-6
clone_size: .
cdr3_nt: TGTGCCAGCAGCTTGGGGAGCTTCTCCTACAATGAGCAGTTCTTC
cdr3_aa: CASSLGSFSYNEQFF

d_call: TRBD2
j_call: TRBJ2-3
v_call: TRBV7-2
clone_size: many
cdr3_nt: TGTGCCAGCAGCTTAGCGGCTAGCGGAAGCACAGATACGCAGTATTTT
cdr3_aa: CASSLAASGSTDTQYF

d_call: .
j_call: TRBJ1-6
v_call: TRBV7-9
clone_size: .
cdr3_nt: TGTGCCAGCAGCCCCGCAGATTATAGGAGCTCCTATAATTCACCCCTCCACTTT
cdr3_aa: CASSPADYRSSYNSPLHF

d_call: .
j_call: TRBJ1-1
v_call: TRBV7-9
clone_size: few
cdr3_nt: TGTGCCAGCAGCTTAAGTCAGGGTAGCACTGAAGCTTTCTTT
cdr3_aa: CASSLSQGSTEAFF

d_call: .
j_call: TRBJ2-7
v_call: TRBV6-1
clone_size: few
cdr3_nt: TGTGCCACCGCTTACGAGCAGTACTTC
cdr3_aa: CATAYEQYF

d_call: .
j_call: TRBJ2-7
v_call: TRBV5-6
clone_size: few
cdr3_nt: TGTGCCAGCAGCTTGGTAGGACAGCAGCTTGCCTACGAGCAGTACTTC
cdr3_aa: CASSLVGQQLAYEQYF

d_call: .
j_call: TRBJ2-7
v_call: TRBV7-2
clone_size: .
cdr3_nt: TGTGCCAGCAACCCCCCGACAGGATTTTCCTACGAGCAGTACTTC
cdr3_aa: CASNPPTGFSYEQYF

d_call: .
j_call: TRBJ1-6
v_call: TRBV10-3
clone_size: .
cdr3_nt: TGTGCCATCAGTGACGGAGGGGGGGGTCTATCGCCCCTCCACTTT
cdr3_aa: CAISDGGGGLSPLHF

d_call: TRBD2
j_call: TRBJ2-1
v_call: TRBV7-6
clone_size: .
cdr3_nt: TGTGCCAGCAGCTTAGCGTTGACTAGCGAGACCTACAATGAGCAGTTCTTC
cdr3_aa: CASSLALTSETYNEQFF

d_call: .
j_call: TRBJ1-1
v_call: TRBV10-3
clone_size: .
cdr3_nt: TGTGCCATCAGTGGGGGATTTCAGGGAGTCAATGAAGCTTTCTTT
cdr3_aa: CAISGGFQGVNEAFF

d_call: TRBD1
j_call: TRBJ2-5
v_call: TRBV27
clone_size: .
cdr3_nt: TGTGCCAGCAGTCCGAACTCCAGGGACAGTTGGTACCAAGAGACCCAGTACTTC
cdr3_aa: CASSPNSRDSWYQETQYF

d_call: .
j_call: TRBJ2-1
v_call: TRBV5-1
clone_size: many
cdr3_nt: TGCGCCAGCAGTTCCCTCGAGGGGAGGCATGAGCAGTTCTTC
cdr3_aa: CASSSLEGRHEQFF

d_call: TRBD2
j_call: TRBJ2-3
v_call: TRBV5-1
clone_size: .
cdr3_nt: TGCGCCAGCAGCTTGTTCTCTAGCGGGGGGGCTAGCACAGATACGCAGTATTTT
cdr3_aa: CASSLFSSGGASTDTQYF

d_call: .
j_call: TRBJ1-2
v_call: TRBV20-1
clone_size: .
cdr3_nt: TGCAGTGCAGGGGGGGCCGTGACCTATGGCTACACCTTC
cdr3_aa: CSAGGAVTYGYTF

d_call: TRBD2
j_call: TRBJ2-1
v_call: TRBV28
clone_size: .
cdr3_nt: TGTGCCAGCAGTTTCCCGGCTAGCGGTAGTCTTACCTACAATGAGCAGTTCTTC
cdr3_aa: CASSFPASGSLTYNEQFF

d_call: .
j_call: TRBJ2-7
v_call: TRBV27
clone_size: .
cdr3_nt: TGTGCCAGCAGTTTAAGGGGAACCTACGAGCAGTACTTC
cdr3_aa: CASSLRGTYEQYF

d_call: .
j_call: TRBJ2-1
v_call: TRBV11-2
clone_size: .
cdr3_nt: TGTGCCAGCAGCTCCCGTCCGGGGTCCTACAATGAGCAGTTCTTC
cdr3_aa: CASSSRPGSYNEQFF

d_call: .
j_call: TRBJ2-5
v_call: TRBV20-1
clone_size: .
cdr3_nt: TGCAGTGCTAGAGCCGACCGTTGGAGTGGAGAGACCCAGTACTTC
cdr3_aa: CSARADRWSGETQYF

d_call: TRBD1
j_call: TRBJ2-3
v_call: TRBV20-1
clone_size: once
cdr3_nt: TGCAGTGCTAGATCCCTCGGGACAGGGTCCGCAGATACGCAGTATTTT
cdr3_aa: CSARSLGTGSADTQYF

d_call: TRBD2
j_call: TRBJ2-1
v_call: TRBV7-2
clone_size: .
cdr3_nt: TGTGCCAGCAGCTTAGGACTAGCGGGAGGGCCGTTGAGGGATGAGCAGTTCTTC
cdr3_aa: CASSLGLAGGPLRDEQFF